This TCR beta chain comes out of a study of blood T cell repertoires in COVID-19. Clones were read by immunoSEQ multiplex PCR, and TCRdb kept only the in-frame ones, dropping some. Altogether some 150,000 clones are present, roughly 90% being singletons, with the ten largest covering about 4.1%. Germline lookup yields CDR1 GTSNPN and CDR2 SVGIG (reference sequence). V lost 2 bases to trimming and J lost 8 bases, with 10 bases between them. The CDR3 is made up of 13 amino acids. Specimen: peripheral blood. The chain is built from TRBV30 and TRBJ1-6; possible D gene TRBD1, 6 bases. The TCR originated in a woman aged 60-75 years with active or convalescent COVID-19. The CDR3 DNA reads TGTGCCTGGAGTACAAACAGGGATTCACCCCTCCACTTT. This codes for CAWSTNRDSPLHF.